These 26 T cell receptor beta chains came from one sample sequenced in a study of response to subunit inactivated influenza vaccine. TCRdb reanalysed the RT-PCR reads using MiXCR and keeps one entry per CDR3 protein. The table shows more than 500,000 distinct CDR3 sequences, with around 11% occurring only once. This same sample was also taken into another study, of T cells expressing NK-cell markers. This second report adds: 5'RACE template switching with UMIs generated TCR beta cDNA.

Material: PBMCs from blood, obtained on the day of vaccination. The receptor set was obtained from a man aged 50 to 59 who received an inactivated influenza vaccine.

The J gene is TRBJ1-4, the V gene TRBV30, with TRBD1 matching over 12 bases. Germline loops: CDR1 GTSNPN, CDR2 SVGIG (reference sequence). Unmatched junction bases numbered 5, after V lost 8 bases and J lost 7 bases. The CDR3 extends over 13 amino acids. The CDR3 region is CAQGTGGVEKLFF. CDR3 DNA sequence: TGTGCCCAGGGGACAGGGGGCGTTGAAAAACTGTTTTTT.

V usage is TRBV5-1 and J usage is TRBJ1-6, with D maybe TRBD1 (5 bases). V was cut by 0 bases and J by 6 bases, with 10 bases left in between. The length of the CDR3 is 15 residues. Germline CDR1 is SGHRS and CDR2 is YFSETQ. This CDR3 is CASSLVTGRNSPLHF. The CDR3 coding sequence is TGCGCCAGCAGCTTGGTTACAGGACGTAATTCACCCCTCCACTTT.

This clonotype was seen a few times. This chain connects TRBV7-8 to TRBJ1-1, with D possibly matching TRBD1 (5 bases). The CDR3 sequence is 15 residues long. CDR1 is SGHVS, CDR2 FQNEAQ, per germline. V lost 3 bases, J lost 6 bases, and 17 bases lay in between. The CDR3 is CASSFQGPGRSEAFF. Written as DNA, the CDR3 is TGTGCCAGCAGCTTCCAGGGACCCGGTCGTTCTGAAGCTTTCTTT.

The chain is built from TRBV5-1 and TRBJ1-2; TRBD1 is a possible D gene (5 bases). Germline V CDR1 and CDR2: SGHRS, YFSETQ. The CDR3 loop spans 12 amino acids. Trimming removed 5 bases at V and 6 bases at J, with 11 bases between. The CDR3 protein is CASRSGLDGYTF. The CDR3 DNA reads as TGCGCCAGCAGATCGGGACTGGATGGCTACACCTTC.

J is TRBJ2-2 and V is TRBV29-1, with TRBD2 as a possible D gene (6 bases). V lost 4 bases and J lost 4, with 10 bases in between. Germline V gene data show CDR1 as SQVTM and CDR2 as ANQGSEA. CDR3 length equals 13 residues. The CDR3 DNA is TGCAGCGTTGTTCCGCGGGGCACCGGGGAGCTGTTTTTT. Protein sequence: CSVVPRGTGELFF.

This clonotype was observed many times. The chain has TRBV20-1 and TRBJ2-3, with no clear D. CDR3 length: 16 amino acids. Per the germline V gene, CDR1 is DFQATT and CDR2 is SNEGSKA (reference sequence). Trimming took off 5 bases at V and 2 bases at J, with 20 bases between the two ends. The chain's CDR3 is CSASSGPPITTDTQYF. CDR3 nucleotides: TGCAGTGCTTCGAGTGGACCCCCTATCACCACAGATACGCAGTATTTT.

The chain links TRBV4-3 to TRBJ2-1, with D uncertain. Germline CDR1 and CDR2: LGHNA and YSLEER. Trimming shortened V by 0 bases and J by 9 bases, and 15 bases separated the two germline ends. This CDR3 spans 15 amino acids. Here the CDR3 reads CASSQEQPSAGEQFF. CDR3 nucleotide sequence: TGCGCCAGCAGCCAAGAACAACCCTCAGCTGGTGAGCAGTTCTTC.

The sample holds a few counts of this clonotype. The chain carries TRBV4-3 and TRBJ2-1; 7 positions match TRBD1. The CDR3 contains 14 residues. In germline, CDR1 is LGHNA, CDR2 YSLEER. Trimming cost V 5 bases and J 7 bases; bases outside gene matches: 8. The CDR3 region is CASSSTYRGNEQFF. The CDR3 DNA is TGCGCCAGCAGCTCAACCTACAGGGGAAATGAGCAGTTCTTC.

This clonotype showed up just a few times. This chain connects TRBV7-2 to TRBJ2-4; D unclear. Germline lookup yields CDR1 SGHTA and CDR2 FQGNSA. Trimming pared 5 bases from V and 6 bases from J, leaving 20 bases between. CDR3 length: 16 residues. CDR3 coding DNA: TGTGCCAGCAGCACCGAGGTGGGCATATTGGGAAACATTCAGTACTTC. It translates to CASSTEVGILGNIQYF.

The chain uses TRBV12-3 or TRBV12-4 and TRBJ2-1, with TRBD1 matching over 8 bases. The CDR3 consists of 18 residues. V was clipped by 6 bases and J by 6 bases; unmatched bases: 19. Here the CDR3 DNA reads TGTGCCAGCAGACCCCGTTCCAGGGGGCCTACCAGACCCAATGAGCAGTTCTTC. Residues: CASRPRSRGPTRPNEQFF.

The rearrangement links TRBV28 to TRBJ2-1; 8 positions match TRBD2. The germline CDR1 and CDR2 sequences are MDHEN and SYDVKM. Trimming took 8 bases from V and 2 from J; bases not matched to a gene: 5. The CDR3 spans 14 residues. The CDR3 loop is CASDGRAPYNEQFF. The CDR3 bases are TGTGCCAGCGACGGGAGGGCCCCCTACAATGAGCAGTTCTTC.

This clonotype was counted ten times or more. The chain is built from TRBV5-1 and TRBJ1-1; weak D call: TRBD1 (5 bases). CDR1 SGHRS and CDR2 YFSETQ come from the germline V gene. This CDR3 is 14 amino acids long. The V end was cut by 0 bases, the J end by 4 bases, with 10 bases between. CDR3 bases: TGCGCCAGCAGCTTGGGGGGCAAGAGCACTGAAGCTTTCTTT. Amino acid sequence: CASSLGGKSTEAFF. The full variable domain, with the rest looked up from reference TRBV5-1 and TRBJ1-1, is KAGVTQTPRYLIKTRGQQVTLSCSPISGHRSVSWYQQTPGQGLQFLFEYFSETQRNKGNFPGRFSGRQFSNSRSEMNVSTLELGDSALYLCASSLGGKSTEAFFGQGTRLTVV.

This clonotype has a handful of counts. The chain links TRBV9 to TRBJ2-3; D may be TRBD2 (6 bases). Looked up from germline, CDR1 is SGDLS and CDR2 is YYNGEE. V lost 0 bases, J lost 4 bases, and 12 bases lay in between. The CDR3 consists of 15 residues. CDR3 nucleotides: TGTGCCAGCAGCGTAGTCGCCGGGGGAGCAGATACGCAGTATTTT. This codes for CASSVVAGGADTQYF. Filled out from reference TRBV9 and TRBJ2-3, the complete variable domain reads DSGVTQTPKHLITATGQRVTLRCSPRSGDLSVYWYQQSLDQGLQFLIQYYNGEERAKGNILERFSAQQFPDLHSELNLSSLELGDSALYFCASSVVAGGADTQYFGPGTRLTVL.

The gene calls are TRBV6-1 and TRBJ2-1; 9 bases are a match to TRBD2. With 7 bases clipped from V and 9 bases from J, the junction kept 7 bases outside the gene matches. The CDR3 has 13 amino acids. Germline V gene sequence: CDR1 MNHNS, CDR2 SASEGT. CDR3 region: CASTGTSNGEQFF. CDR3 nucleotide sequence: TGTGCCAGCACCGGGACTAGCAATGGTGAGCAGTTCTTC.

This clonotype was counted between two and nine times. This chain connects TRBV10-3 to TRBJ1-2, with a tentative D call TRBD1 (6 bases). This CDR3 contains 17 residues. V gave up 4 bases and J gave up 0 bases, with 18 bases separating them. Germline assignment: CDR1 ENHRY and CDR2 SYGVKD. CDR3 sequence: CAISVAGGRNSNYGYTF. CDR3 coding DNA: TGTGCCATCAGTGTAGCTGGGGGGCGCAACTCTAACTATGGCTACACCTTC.

The sample holds a few counts of this clonotype. The chain couples TRBV4-2 to TRBJ2-7, with 12 bases lining up with TRBD2. This CDR3 contains 19 residues. Trimming cost V 0 bases and J 0 bases; bases outside gene matches: 9. Germline lookup yields CDR1 LGHNA and CDR2 YNFKEQ. CDR3 protein: CASSQDSPSGGARSYEQYF. CDR3 nucleotides: TGTGCCAGCAGCCAAGATAGTCCTAGCGGGGGGGCTCGCTCCTACGAGCAGTACTTC.

The chain has TRBV6-5 and TRBJ2-1; TRBD1 might be the D (6 bases). The CDR3 extends over 14 amino acids. Germline assignment: CDR1 MNHEY and CDR2 SVGAGI. V was clipped by 4 bases and J by 2 bases, with 9 bases between them. The CDR3 DNA reads TGTGCCAGCAGTTTTAAGGGGGCCTACAATGAGCAGTTCTTC. It codes for CASSFKGAYNEQFF.

V gene TRBV5-1 combines with J gene TRBJ1-3, with D perhaps matching TRBD1 (6 bases). The CDR3 is 14 amino acids. In germline, CDR1 is SGHRS, CDR2 YFSETQ. Trimming took off 0 bases at V and 6 bases at J, with 10 bases between the two ends. The CDR3 sequence: CASSLGPGENTIYF. In DNA form, the CDR3 reads TGCGCCAGCAGCTTGGGCCCAGGGGAAAACACCATATATTTT. The variable domain in full, with the rest retrieved from reference TRBV5-1 and TRBJ1-3, is KAGVTQTPRYLIKTRGQQVTLSCSPISGHRSVSWYQQTPGQGLQFLFEYFSETQRNKGNFPGRFSGRQFSNSRSEMNVSTLELGDSALYLCASSLGPGENTIYFGEGSWLTVV.

This clonotype was detected a few times. This CDR3 reads CASSIGANTDTQYF. CDR3 nucleotides: TGTGCCAGTAGTATCGGCGCGAACACAGATACGCAGTATTTT. The chain employs TRBV19 and TRBJ2-3; no clear D. V lost 3 bases, J lost 2 bases, and 9 bases lay in between. The CDR3 sequence is 14 residues long. Germline loops: CDR1 LNHDA, CDR2 SQIVND (reference sequence).

The chain recombines TRBV6-1 with TRBJ1-1, with 12 bases that match TRBD1. After removal of 6 bases from V and 5 bases from J, the junction contained 4 bases not matched to a gene. Germline values: CDR1 MNHNS, CDR2 SASEGT. CDR3 length: 14 amino acids. The CDR3 region is CASRGQGARTEAFF. CDR3 DNA sequence: TGTGCCAGCAGGGGACAGGGGGCGCGTACTGAAGCTTTCTTT.

This clonotype has a count of ten or more. J is TRBJ2-7 and V is TRBV7-9; TRBD1 is a possible D gene (8 bases). The CDR3 covers 12 residues. V was trimmed by 4 bases and J by 7 bases, leaving 11 bases between them. CDR1 and CDR2 (germline): SEHNR, FQNEAQ (reference sequence). This CDR3 reads CASSSQGGEQYF. The CDR3 DNA follows: TGTGCCAGCAGCTCACAGGGGGGGGAGCAGTACTTC.

The gene calls are TRBV12-3 or TRBV12-4 and TRBJ2-1; 13 nucleotides agree with TRBD2. The CDR3 runs to 18 residues. With V trimmed by 6 bases and J by 0 bases, 8 bases remained unmatched. CDR3 residues: CASSTGTSGASSYNEQFF. The CDR3 DNA sequence: TGTGCCAGCAGCACCGGGACTAGCGGGGCGAGCTCCTACAATGAGCAGTTCTTC.

This clonotype was seen a handful of times. The V call is TRBV5-1, the J call TRBJ2-3, with D possibly TRBD1 on 6 matching bases. This CDR3 has 14 residues. With 0 bases removed from V and 4 bases from J, the gap between germline ends came to 9 bases. The V gene's germline CDR1 is SGHRS and CDR2 YFSETQ. The CDR3 here is CASSLAQGPDTQYF. The CDR3 DNA is TGCGCCAGCAGCTTGGCACAGGGCCCAGATACGCAGTATTTT.

This clonotype was seen a few times. CDR3 coding DNA: TGTGCCAGCTCACCACAGGGAGAAGAGACCCAGTACTTC. Translating it yields CASSPQGEETQYF. This chain joins TRBV18 and TRBJ2-5, with a weak D call TRBD2 (5 bases). The CDR3 spans 13 residues. Germline lookup yields CDR1 KGHSH and CDR2 LQKENI. V lost 1 base and J lost 3, with 6 bases in between. Supplemented by reference TRBV18 and TRBJ2-5, the full variable domain reads NAGVMQNPRHLVRRRGQEARLRCSPMKGHSHVYWYRQLPEEGLKFMVYLQKENIIDESGMPKERFSAEFPKEGPSILRIQQVVRGDSAAYFCASSPQGEETQYFGPGTRLLVL.

This clonotype was recorded many times. The chain couples TRBV12-3 or TRBV12-4 to TRBJ2-5; D possibly corresponds to TRBD1 (6 bases). V was trimmed by 5 bases and J by 2 bases, leaving 18 bases between them. The CDR3 covers 16 residues. The CDR3 is CASSLLSRGLQETQYF. DNA of the CDR3: TGTGCCAGCAGTCTGTTATCCAGGGGCCTGCAAGAGACCCAGTACTTC.

The chain combines TRBV19 with TRBJ2-3; 7 bases agree with TRBD1. J gave up 4 bases and V 4 bases, and 8 bases lay outside the gene matches. The CDR3 loop spans 15 amino acids. Germline CDR1 LNHDA, CDR2 SQIVND (reference sequence). The CDR3 nucleotides read TGTGCCAGTAGTACCACTCGACAGGGTGCAGATACGCAGTATTTT. It specifies CASSTTRQGADTQYF.